The 21 T cell receptor beta chains given below trace back to one sample, sequenced in a study of shared clonotypes between healthy human individuals. Here immunoSEQ multiplex PCR was the method, and the copy in TCRdb shows in-frame clones only, minus some. The table shows roughly 110,000 clones, with around two thirds occurring only once. The specimen was memory CD8+ T cells sorted from blood. Subset of the sample: CD45RO+ cells pooled with CCR7-negative TemRA cells. The receptors derive from a woman in her twenties or thirties in good health.

The chain's CDR3 is CASSLTGAKNIQYF. In DNA form, the CDR3 reads TGTGCCAGCAGTTTGACAGGAGCCAAAAACATTCAGTACTTC. The genes are TRBV28 and TRBJ2-4; tentatively, D is TRBD1 (6 bases). This CDR3 is built from 14 residues. Germline V CDR1 and CDR2: MDHEN, SYDVKM. The ends were cut back, 3 bases at V and 0 bases at J, with 6 bases in the middle.

The chain uses TRBV19 and TRBJ1-5; no reliable D call. The CDR3 is 14 amino acids. V dropped 8 bases and J dropped 5 bases, with 16 bases sitting between them. Germline CDR1 LNHDA, CDR2 SQIVND (reference sequence). The CDR3 sequence is CASRGVDLYQPQHF. CDR3 in DNA: TGTGCCAGTCGGGGAGTAGATTTATATCAGCCCCAGCATTTT.

The chain carries TRBV2 and TRBJ2-1; TRBD2 might be the D (5 bases). V lost 3 bases, J lost 8 bases, and 14 bases lay in between. Germline V lookup: CDR1 SNHLY, CDR2 FYNNEI. The CDR3 extends over 14 amino acids. The CDR3 reads CASSDGESWDEQFF. In DNA form, the CDR3 reads TGTGCCAGCAGTGACGGGGAATCTTGGGATGAGCAGTTCTTC.

The V and J genes are TRBV13 and TRBJ2-5, with 11 bases that match TRBD2. The junction had 2 bases not matched to a gene; V was cut back by 3 bases and J by 5 bases. Germline V lookup: CDR1 PRHDT, CDR2 FYEKMQ (reference sequence). The CDR3 covers 14 residues. The DNA for the CDR3 is TGTGCCAGCAGCTTGTGGACTAGCGGGGAGACCCAGTACTTC. It is translated as CASSLWTSGETQYF.

This rearrangement joins TRBV6-1 to TRBJ1-5, with D hard to call. The ends were cut back, 6 bases at V and 5 bases at J, with 17 bases in the middle. CDR3 length: 15 residues. Germline CDR1 and CDR2: MNHNS and SASEGT. CDR3 bases: TGTGCCAGCAGGATAGTCGTGGCCGTAGATCAGCCCCAGCATTTT. Translation gives CASRIVVAVDQPQHF.

The rearrangement uses TRBV11-2 and TRBJ2-1; 12 nucleotides align to TRBD2. The CDR3 extends over 15 amino acids. V lost 5 bases, J lost 9 bases, and 8 bases stayed unmatched. Germline V gene sequence: CDR1 SGHAT, CDR2 FQNNGV. The CDR3 spells CASSPGLAGNREQFF. As DNA, the CDR3 is TGTGCCAGCAGCCCAGGACTAGCGGGGAACCGTGAGCAGTTCTTC.

This clone was detected many times. The chain has TRBV6-1 and TRBJ2-1; 11 nucleotides line up with TRBD2. The CDR3 has 15 residues. Germline CDR1 and CDR2: MNHNS and SASEGT. J lost 8 bases, V lost 8 bases, and 11 bases had no gene match. The CDR3 is CASSQTSGSFHEQFF. CDR3 DNA: TGTGCCAGCTCACAAACTAGCGGGAGTTTTCATGAGCAGTTCTTC.

The CDR3 loop reads CSVEAETDTQYF. The DNA of the CDR3 is TGCAGCGTTGAAGCTGAAACAGATACGCAGTATTTT. The gene calls are TRBV29-1 and TRBJ2-3; D unclear. Deletions cut 1 base from V and 3 bases from J, with 5 bases between. This CDR3 contains 12 residues. From germline, CDR1 is SQVTM and CDR2 ANQGSEA.

The CDR3 protein is CASSEDTQTATQYF. CDR3 nucleotide sequence: TGTGCCAGCAGTGAGGACACACAAACGGCTACGCAGTATTTT. The rearrangement links TRBV6-4 to TRBJ2-3; tentatively, D is TRBD1 (5 bases). Trimming shortened V by 3 bases and J by 8 bases, and 15 bases separated the two germline ends. Germline V gene lookup returns CDR1 MRHNA and CDR2 SNTAGT. The length of the CDR3 is 14 residues.

This clone is a singleton in its sample. This chain uses TRBV6-6 with TRBJ1-3, with TRBD1 matching over 10 bases. The CDR3 spans 14 residues. Trimming at V came to 2 bases and at J to 7 bases, leaving 2 bases not matched to a gene. The germline gives CDR1 MNHNY, CDR2 SVGAGI (reference sequence). CDR3 residues: CASSYVGQGNTIYF. In DNA form, the CDR3 reads TGTGCCAGCAGTTACGTGGGACAGGGGAACACCATATATTTT.

A note on this clone: A read error likely explains this, since a far larger clone differs by one base. The same CDR3 arises from other DNA sequences in this sample as well. The rearrangement joins TRBV5-4 to TRBJ2-7; 12 bases map to TRBD2. J was trimmed by 0 bases and V by 4 bases; bases with no gene match: 2. This CDR3 comprises 15 residues. The V gene's germline CDR1 is SGHNT and CDR2 YYREEE (reference sequence). The DNA for the CDR3 is TGTGCCAGCAGCCAGGGACTAGCGGGCTCCTACGAGCAGTACTTC. The encoded protein is CASSQGLAGSYEQYF.

This clone has only one observation. V usage is TRBV7-8 and J usage is TRBJ2-3; a possible D gene is TRBD2 (7 bases). The CDR3 spans 16 residues. Trimming pared 1 base from V and 0 bases from J, leaving 11 bases between. The germline V gene has CDR1 SGHVS and CDR2 FQNEAQ. As DNA, the CDR3 is TGTGCCAGCAGCTTAGTGGCGGGGGCCAGCACAGATACGCAGTATTTT. Protein: CASSLVAGASTDTQYF.

This clone is medium-sized in the sample. The rearrangement links TRBV21-1 to TRBJ2-2. TRBV21-1 is recorded as a pseudogene. The CDR3 covers 20 residues. CDR3 amino acids: CASSRPPGPPWGSNTGELFF. CDR3 coding DNA: TGTGCCAGCAGCCGCCCACCGGGCCCTCCCTGGGGTTCAAACACCGGGGAGCTGTTTTTT.

This sequence joins TRBV5-6 and TRBJ2-5, with 7 bases aligning to TRBD1. CDR1 is SGHDT and CDR2 is YYEEEE in the germline V gene. There are 15 residues in the CDR3. V was clipped by 4 bases and J by 5 bases; unmatched bases: 11. The CDR3 reads CASSNMTGWKETQYF. The CDR3 coding sequence is TGTGCCAGCAGCAACATGACAGGGTGGAAGGAGACCCAGTACTTC.

The chain employs TRBV7-9 and TRBJ2-1; TRBD1 matches 9 bases. The germline V gene has CDR1 SEHNR and CDR2 FQNEAQ (reference sequence). The CDR3 spans 15 residues. Unmatched junction bases numbered 6, after V lost 5 bases and J lost 4 bases. The CDR3 DNA follows: TGTGCCAGCAGCCGGGACAGGGAGGGTTACAATGAGCAGTTCTTC. Protein: CASSRDREGYNEQFF. Variable domain in full (rest from reference TRBV7-9 and TRBJ2-1): DTGVSQNPRHKITKRGQNVTFRCDPISEHNRLYWYRQTLGQGPEFLTYFQNEAQLEKSRLLSDRFSAERPKGSFSTLEIQRTEQGDSAMYLCASSRDREGYNEQFFGPGTRLTVL.

V gene TRBV5-4 combines with J gene TRBJ2-7; 8 bases line up with TRBD2. V lost 2 bases and J lost 4; bases outside the gene matches: 5. The germline V gene encodes CDR1 SGHNT and CDR2 YYREEE (reference sequence). The CDR3 consists of 14 residues. CDR3 bases: TGTGCCAGCAGCTTTTCGGGAGGGCTGTACGAGCAGTACTTC. It yields the protein CASSFSGGLYEQYF.

The sample holds one count of this clone. V usage is TRBV2 and J usage is TRBJ1-6; 7 bases map to TRBD1. In germline, CDR1 is SNHLY, CDR2 FYNNEI. The CDR3 has 15 residues. V was clipped by 5 bases and J by 8 bases; unmatched bases: 9. The DNA of the CDR3 is TGTGCCAGCAGTCTCGTGGGGACAGAAGATTCACCCCTCCACTTT. It encodes CASSLVGTEDSPLHF. Filled out from reference TRBV2 and TRBJ1-6, the complete variable domain reads EPEVTQTPSHQVTQMGQEVILRCVPISNHLYFYWYRQILGQKVEFLVSFYNNEISEKSEIFDDQFSVERPDGSNFTLKIRSTKLEDSAMYFCASSLVGTEDSPLHFGNGTRLTVT.

This clone was observed a few times. The chain links TRBV19 to TRBJ1-1; perhaps TRBD1 as D (5 bases). Germline V gives CDR1 LNHDA, CDR2 SQIVND (reference sequence). V lost 8 bases and J 0 bases, leaving 13 bases between the germline ends. The CDR3 spans 14 residues. The CDR3 is CASGTTIMNTEAFF. Here the CDR3 DNA reads TGTGCCAGTGGGACCACCATCATGAACACTGAAGCTTTCTTT.

The J gene is TRBJ1-1, the V gene TRBV7-2; D remains unclear. Trimming took off 8 bases at V and 3 bases at J, with 13 bases between the two ends. The length of the CDR3 is 13 residues. Germline CDR1 reads SGHTA; CDR2 reads FQGNSA. CDR3 sequence reads: CASAPQRDTEAFF. The CDR3 DNA reads TGTGCCAGCGCCCCACAGAGGGACACTGAAGCTTTCTTT.

This clone was picked up one time. This chain connects TRBV5-1 to TRBJ1-1; a weak D match, TRBD1 (5 bases). The length of the CDR3 is 15 residues. The germline gives CDR1 SGHRS, CDR2 YFSETQ. Trimming took off 4 bases at V and 4 bases at J, with 17 bases between the two ends. The CDR3 is CASSLGPKTATEAFF. Here the CDR3 DNA reads TGCGCCAGCAGCCTGGGGCCAAAGACGGCCACTGAAGCTTTCTTT.

The chain is built from TRBV15 and TRBJ1-4; TRBD1 matches at 8 bases. Trimming took 0 bases from V and 7 from J; bases not matched to a gene: 4. CDR1 is LNHNV and CDR2 is YYDKDF in the germline V gene (reference sequence). The CDR3 totals 15 residues. The CDR3 sequence is CATSRERGQVEKLFF. DNA of the CDR3: TGTGCCACCAGCAGAGAAAGGGGACAGGTTGAAAAACTGTTTTTT.